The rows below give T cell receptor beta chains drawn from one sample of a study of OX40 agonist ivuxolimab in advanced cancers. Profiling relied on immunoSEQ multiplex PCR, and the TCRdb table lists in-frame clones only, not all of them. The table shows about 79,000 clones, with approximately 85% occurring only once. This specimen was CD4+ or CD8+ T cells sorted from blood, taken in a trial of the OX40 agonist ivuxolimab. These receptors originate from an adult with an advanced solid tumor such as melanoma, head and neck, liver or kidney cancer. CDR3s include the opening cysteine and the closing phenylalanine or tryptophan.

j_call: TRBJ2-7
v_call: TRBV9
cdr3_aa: CASSARLGPYEQYF

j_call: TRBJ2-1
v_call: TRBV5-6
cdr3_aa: CASSLEAGTYNEQFF

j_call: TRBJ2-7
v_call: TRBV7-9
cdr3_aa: CASSPSPGLTTYEQYF

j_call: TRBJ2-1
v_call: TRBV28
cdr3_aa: CASSFFLASSYNEQFF

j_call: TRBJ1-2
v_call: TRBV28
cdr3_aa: CASRRLDYGYTF

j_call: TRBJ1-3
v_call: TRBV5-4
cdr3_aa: CASSFQGGSGNTIYF

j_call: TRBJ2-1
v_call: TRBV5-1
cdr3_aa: CASSYPQSSYNEQFF

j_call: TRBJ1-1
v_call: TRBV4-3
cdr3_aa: CASSHQDRGRTEAFF

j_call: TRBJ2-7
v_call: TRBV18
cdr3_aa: CASSPDGTGVYEQYF

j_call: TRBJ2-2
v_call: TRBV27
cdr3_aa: CASSLSRTERVGELFF

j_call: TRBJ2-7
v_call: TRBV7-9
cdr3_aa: CASSFSSYEQYF

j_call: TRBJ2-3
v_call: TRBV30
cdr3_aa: CARGLAGDTQYF

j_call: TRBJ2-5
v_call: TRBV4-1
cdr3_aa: CASSQNWGTETQYF

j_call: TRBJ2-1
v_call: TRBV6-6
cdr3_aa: CASSAGRNEQFF

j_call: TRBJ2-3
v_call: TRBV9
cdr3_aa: CASSGWGATDTQYF

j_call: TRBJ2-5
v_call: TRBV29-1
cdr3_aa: CSVLITGEGETQYF

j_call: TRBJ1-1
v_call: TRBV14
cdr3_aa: CASSRFRARLGNTEAFF

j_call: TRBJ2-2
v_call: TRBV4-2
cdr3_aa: CASRGKIGGFRTDTGELFF

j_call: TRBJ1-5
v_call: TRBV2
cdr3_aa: CASSVATGDPLFNQPQHF

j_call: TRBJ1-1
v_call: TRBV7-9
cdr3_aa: CASSFEGNTEAFF

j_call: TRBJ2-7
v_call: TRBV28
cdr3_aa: CASSLSLARQSYEQYF

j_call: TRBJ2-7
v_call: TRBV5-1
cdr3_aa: CASSLEAGASYEQYF

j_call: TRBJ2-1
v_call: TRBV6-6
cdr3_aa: CASRGEGYNEQFF

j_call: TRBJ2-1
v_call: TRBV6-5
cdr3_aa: CASSSTPTEENEQFF

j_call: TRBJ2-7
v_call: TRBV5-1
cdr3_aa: CASSFRGSSYEQYF